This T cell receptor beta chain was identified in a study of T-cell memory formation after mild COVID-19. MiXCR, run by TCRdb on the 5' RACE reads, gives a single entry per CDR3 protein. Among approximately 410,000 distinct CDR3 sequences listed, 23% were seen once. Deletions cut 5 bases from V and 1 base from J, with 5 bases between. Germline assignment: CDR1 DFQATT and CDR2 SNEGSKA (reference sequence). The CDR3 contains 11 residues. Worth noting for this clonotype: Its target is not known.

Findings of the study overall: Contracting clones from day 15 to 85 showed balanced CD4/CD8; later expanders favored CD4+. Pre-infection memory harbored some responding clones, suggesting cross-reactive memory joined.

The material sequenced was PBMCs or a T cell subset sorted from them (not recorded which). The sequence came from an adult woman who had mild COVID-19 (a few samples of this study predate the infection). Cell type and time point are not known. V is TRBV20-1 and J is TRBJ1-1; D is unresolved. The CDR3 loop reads CSASGNTEAFF. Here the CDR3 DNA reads TGCAGTGCTTCCGGGAACACTGAAGCTTTCTTT.